The T cell receptor beta chain described here comes from a study of vaccination and CD4 T cells after COVID-19. The study sequenced cultured CD4+ T cell DNA using the Oncomine TCR Beta short-read assay. Investigators isolated genomic DNA from cultured CD4+ T cells. One entry per CDR3 protein results from TCRdb running MiXCR on the PCR reads. The data show about 18,000 distinct CDR3 sequences, around 70% seen once. Sample treatment: approximately nine-day PBMC culture with coronavirus spike peptide pools or control peptides (ViraFEST assay). This clonotype was observed once. Its specificity is not known. CDR1 is DFQATT and CDR2 is SNEGSKA in the germline V gene (reference sequence). The CDR3 runs to 18 residues. V lost 3 bases to trimming and J lost 2 bases, with 26 bases between them.

The receptor was derived from a human donor who had recovered from COVID-19. The sequencing sample was made of CD4+ T cells from blood, cultured in vitro. The chain couples TRBV20-1 to TRBJ2-7; TRBD1 might be the D (5 bases). The CDR3 DNA follows: TGCAGTGCTAGTAGAACTATCAGGGCACTCAGGCCCCCCTACGAGCAGTACTTC. Its translation: CSASRTIRALRPPYEQYF.